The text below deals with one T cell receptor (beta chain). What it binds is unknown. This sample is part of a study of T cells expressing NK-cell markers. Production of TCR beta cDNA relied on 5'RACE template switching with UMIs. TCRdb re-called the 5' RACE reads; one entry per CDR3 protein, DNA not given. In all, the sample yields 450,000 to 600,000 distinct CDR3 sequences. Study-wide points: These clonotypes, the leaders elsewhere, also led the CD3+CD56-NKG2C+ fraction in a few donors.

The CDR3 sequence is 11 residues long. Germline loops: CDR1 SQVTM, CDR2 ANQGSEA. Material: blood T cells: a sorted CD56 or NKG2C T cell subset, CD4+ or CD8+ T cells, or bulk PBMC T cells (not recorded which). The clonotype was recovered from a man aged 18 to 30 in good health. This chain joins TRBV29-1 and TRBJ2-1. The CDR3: CSVEDVGEQFF.